This entry is about one TCR beta chain. Its specificity is not known. The sample is drawn from a study of blood T cells in healthy people across ages. Study-wide findings and caveats: Greater diversity and more naive CD4+ cells were seen in long-lived donors than in aged donors.

The CDR3 consists of 13 residues. V was shortened by 4 bases and J by 5 bases, with 14 bases between the two germline ends. Per the germline V gene, CDR1 is DFQATT and CDR2 is SNEGSKA (reference sequence). A J-beta primer mix and a sample-barcoded 5' primer were used in a second PCR of about 7 to 12 cycles. TCRdb itself ran the 5' RACE reads through MiXCR, one entry per CDR3 protein. The sample carries under 950,000 distinct CDR3 sequences, 22% recorded once. V is TRBV20-1 and J is TRBJ2-5, with a possible D match to TRBD2 (5 bases). The sequenced sample consisted of blood. The source of this sequence is a man in his 70s in good health. The CDR3 is CSAIYGIIETQYF. The CDR3, as DNA: TGCAGTGCTATCTACGGGATAATCGAGACCCAGTACTTC.